This T cell receptor beta chain originates from a study of blood T cell repertoires in COVID-19. Study as a whole: PBMCs, B-cell-depleted T cells, or T cells were the source of the cDNA or gDNA that made up the material.

CDR1 and CDR2 from the germline V gene are LGHNA and YSLEER. The CDR3 has 16 amino acids. The V segment lost 4 bases and the J segment 4 bases; nucleotides outside the gene matches: 11. Only in-frame clones appear in the TCRdb table, and some are missing; sequencing was by immunoSEQ multiplex PCR. The profile shows about 280,000 clones, 88% of them singletons. Before being deemed recovered, Cohort 3 donors had two negative PCRs, clearance, or symptom resolution. Material for sequencing was PBMCs or T cells enriched from blood (not recorded which). The receptor's source is a woman aged 25 to 39 who had recovered from COVID-19. V is TRBV4-3 and J is TRBJ2-5, with 8 bases fitting TRBD1. CDR3: CASSLRQGNFGETQYF. The CDR3 DNA sequence: TGCGCCAGCAGCCTCAGACAGGGGAATTTCGGAGAGACCCAGTACTTC.